These 27 T cell receptor beta chains originate from one sample sequenced in a study of control samples from healthy donors and cancer patients. Clones were read by immunoSEQ multiplex PCR, and TCRdb kept only the in-frame ones, dropping some. The sample includes about 150,000 clones, about nine tenths of them seen just once. Sequencing was done on a sample of blood. All receptors derive from a man in his thirties or forties in good health.

This clone is a singleton in its sample. The gene calls are TRBV27 and TRBJ1-6; D gene uncertain. The germline V and J ends were trimmed by 5 bases and 9 bases, with 14 bases remaining between them. Germline CDR1 reads MNHEY; CDR2 reads SMNVEV (reference sequence). The CDR3 runs to 14 residues. Written as DNA, the CDR3 is TGTGCCAGCAGTACCTCCCAAGTCGGTTCACCCCTCCACTTT. Translating gives CASSTSQVGSPLHF.

V and J are TRBV19 and TRBJ2-4; perhaps TRBD1 as D (7 bases). The CDR3 is made up of 15 amino acids. V was shortened by 6 bases and J by 9 bases, with 21 bases between the two germline ends. The V gene's germline CDR1 is LNHDA and CDR2 SQIVND (reference sequence). The CDR3 DNA reads TGTGCCAGTAGCCCGGTTCAGGGGGGAGCGGCCATTCAGTACTTC. Translating gives CASSPVQGGAAIQYF.

CDR3 bases: TGTGCCACCAGTCGCTCGTTGGATACGCAGTATTTT. It specifies CATSRSLDTQYF. This sequence joins TRBV24-1 and TRBJ2-3, with D uncertain. In germline, CDR1 is KGHDR, CDR2 SFDVKD. Trimming removed 6 bases from V and 6 bases from J, with 9 bases in between. The CDR3 runs 12 residues.

V gene TRBV19 combines with J gene TRBJ2-3; 7 nucleotides align to TRBD2. The trim removed 1 base at V and 8 bases at J, leaving 9 bases unmatched. There are 15 residues in the CDR3. Germline-derived CDR1 and CDR2 are LNHDA and SQIVND (reference sequence). The CDR3 reads CASSIGGGVYSTQYF. The CDR3 nucleotides are TGTGCCAGTAGTATAGGTGGGGGGGTGTATAGTACGCAGTATTTT.

The chain employs TRBV7-9 and TRBJ2-3; a possible D gene is TRBD2 (5 bases). V lost 3 bases and J lost 9, with 7 bases in between. The CDR3 loop spans 11 amino acids. Germline assignment: CDR1 SEHNR and CDR2 FQNEAQ (reference sequence). The CDR3 reads CASSFEGTQYF. CDR3 in DNA: TGTGCCAGCAGCTTCGAGGGAACGCAGTATTTT.

The chain couples TRBV6-5 to TRBJ2-7; 10 positions match TRBD1. The CDR3 has 14 amino acids. Germline CDR1 MNHEY, CDR2 SVGAGI. Unmatched junction bases numbered 5, after V lost 6 bases and J lost 3 bases. Here the CDR3 DNA reads TGTGCCAGCAGGTGGGGACAGGGGCTCTACGAGCAGTACTTC. Its protein is CASRWGQGLYEQYF.

DNA of the CDR3: TGTGCCAGCAGTTACTCGAGGGCGGGGGGAGAGACCCAGTACTTC. Protein sequence: CASSYSRAGGETQYF. The chain is built from TRBV6-7 and TRBJ2-5; TRBD2 matches at 8 bases. TRBV6-7 is labeled an ORF, and its function is uncertain. The CDR3 has 15 residues. The trim removed 0 bases at V and 4 bases at J, leaving 4 bases unmatched.

The chain links TRBV7-9 to TRBJ1-5; 9 bases fit TRBD1. Germline V gene lookup returns CDR1 SEHNR and CDR2 FQNEAQ (reference sequence). This CDR3 is built from 16 residues. With 7 bases clipped from V and 2 bases from J, the junction kept 9 bases outside the gene matches. CDR3 in amino acids: CASMRQGDRGNQPQHF. The DNA for the CDR3 is TGTGCCAGCATGCGACAGGGGGACAGGGGCAATCAGCCCCAGCATTTT.

The rearrangement uses TRBV5-1 and TRBJ2-5; weak D call: TRBD1 (5 bases). The CDR3 has 14 residues. Trimming cost V 4 bases and J 3 bases, with 13 bases left between them. Germline assignment: CDR1 SGHRS and CDR2 YFSETQ. The CDR3 sequence: CASSATPTEETQYF. The CDR3, as DNA: TGCGCCAGCAGCGCGACCCCGACAGAAGAGACCCAGTACTTC.

The gene calls are TRBV27 and TRBJ1-6; 7 nucleotides agree with TRBD1. With 5 bases clipped from V and 7 bases from J, the junction kept 8 bases outside the gene matches. CDR1 is MNHEY and CDR2 is SMNVEV in the germline V gene (reference sequence). The CDR3 length is 15 residues. This chain's CDR3 is CASSVTGIINSPLHF. Written as DNA, the CDR3 is TGTGCCAGCAGTGTGACAGGGATCATAAATTCACCCCTCCACTTT.

The gene calls are TRBV9 and TRBJ2-2, with a tentative D call TRBD1 (5 bases). V lost 0 bases and J 4 bases, leaving 13 bases between the germline ends. Germline-derived CDR1 and CDR2 are SGDLS and YYNGEE. This CDR3 comprises 16 residues. The CDR3: CASSVATGIRTGELFF. The DNA of the CDR3 is TGTGCCAGCAGCGTAGCTACAGGAATACGCACCGGGGAGCTGTTTTTT.

The chain links TRBV24-1 to TRBJ2-5; no reliable D call. This CDR3 is built from 13 residues. The germline V gene encodes CDR1 KGHDR and CDR2 SFDVKD. V lost 4 bases, J lost 5 bases, and 10 bases lay in between. The CDR3 DNA follows: TGTGCCACCAGTGACCCACTATTCGAGACCCAGTACTTC. This codes for CATSDPLFETQYF.

V and J are TRBV9 and TRBJ1-4; the D gene is possibly TRBD1 (5 bases). The ends were cut back, 0 bases at V and 6 bases at J, with 15 bases in the middle. Germline lookup yields CDR1 SGDLS and CDR2 YYNGEE. The CDR3 sequence is 16 residues long. The CDR3 here is CASSVAFQGPDEKLFF. The DNA for the CDR3 is TGTGCCAGCAGCGTAGCCTTCCAGGGTCCTGATGAAAAACTGTTTTTT.

The rearrangement links TRBV11-2 to TRBJ2-7; 10 positions match TRBD2. This CDR3 comprises 15 residues. Germline V gives CDR1 SGHAT, CDR2 FQNNGV. Trimming cost V 5 bases and J 1 base; bases outside gene matches: 5. CDR3 in DNA: TGTGCCAGCAGCCCAAGCGGGAGGGGGTCCTACGAGCAGTACTTC. Its protein is CASSPSGRGSYEQYF.

Here the CDR3 reads CASSFPGRGYTF. The CDR3, as DNA: TGTGCCAGCAGTTTCCCAGGGAGGGGCTACACCTTC. The chain recombines TRBV27 with TRBJ1-2; D is perhaps TRBD1 (5 bases). V lost 3 bases and J 8 bases, leaving 10 bases between the germline ends. Germline V gene lookup returns CDR1 MNHEY and CDR2 SMNVEV (reference sequence). The CDR3 covers 12 residues.

V gene TRBV18 combines with J gene TRBJ2-7; 9 nucleotides agree with TRBD1. The CDR3 extends over 14 amino acids. Germline CDR1 KGHSH, CDR2 LQKENI. The V segment lost 5 bases and the J segment 3 bases; nucleotides outside the gene matches: 5. As DNA, the CDR3 is TGTGCCAGCTCAGGGACAGGGACGGTCTACGAGCAGTACTTC. Protein: CASSGTGTVYEQYF. Variable domain in full (rest from reference TRBV18 and TRBJ2-7): NAGVMQNPRHLVRRRGQEARLRCSPMKGHSHVYWYRQLPEEGLKFMVYLQKENIIDESGMPKERFSAEFPKEGPSILRIQQVVRGDSAAYFCASSGTGTVYEQYFGPGTRLTVT.

The rearrangement uses TRBV7-2 and TRBJ2-7, with D maybe TRBD1 (5 bases). Germline V CDR1 and CDR2: SGHTA, FQGNSA. This CDR3 is 13 amino acids long. Trimming took off 2 bases at V and 7 bases at J, with 12 bases between the two ends. CDR3 loop: CASSLLWGVEQYF. Here the CDR3 DNA reads TGTGCCAGCAGCTTACTTTGGGGCGTGGAGCAGTACTTC.

This clone was observed once. V is TRBV5-1 and J is TRBJ2-7; D possibly corresponds to TRBD1 (5 bases). V was shortened by 2 bases and J by 5 bases, with 14 bases between the two germline ends. The germline V gene has CDR1 SGHRS and CDR2 YFSETQ. The CDR3 runs to 14 residues. The CDR3 sequence: CASSLVSGSDEQYF. CDR3 in DNA: TGCGCCAGCAGCTTAGTATCAGGGTCAGACGAGCAGTACTTC.

This clone was seen once. The chain joins TRBV29-1 to TRBJ1-1, with D perhaps TRBD1 (5 bases). V shed 6 bases and J shed 3 bases, with 17 bases lying between them. This CDR3 has 14 amino acids. The germline gives CDR1 SQVTM, CDR2 ANQGSEA. CDR3 residues: CSVVFGARYTEAFF. The CDR3 DNA sequence: TGCAGCGTGGTGTTTGGGGCGCGGTACACTGAAGCTTTCTTT.

V gene TRBV12-3 or TRBV12-4 combines with J gene TRBJ1-1; D gene unclear. The V end was cut by 6 bases, the J end by 11 bases, with 13 bases between. The CDR3 is made up of 11 amino acids. This CDR3 reads CASSQHSGAFF. Written as DNA, the CDR3 is TGTGCCAGCAGCCAACATTCCGGGGCTTTCTTT.

V gene TRBV6-5 combines with J gene TRBJ1-2; D gene uncertain. Per germline, CDR1 MNHEY and CDR2 SVGAGI. The V end was cut by 2 bases, the J end by 2 bases, with 9 bases between. The CDR3 runs to 14 residues. The CDR3 coding sequence is TGTGCCAGCAGTTACCTGGGCAGGAACTATGGCTACACCTTC. Its translation: CASSYLGRNYGYTF.

This chain joins TRBV25-1 and TRBJ2-7; 8 bases are a match to TRBD2. J lost 2 bases, V lost 7 bases, and 1 base had no gene match. Germline V gene data show CDR1 as MGHDK and CDR2 as SYGVNS. This CDR3 is 12 amino acids long. The DNA of the CDR3 is TGTGCCAGCACCGGGGGGGCCTACGAGCAGTACTTC. It specifies CASTGGAYEQYF.

The V gene is TRBV14, the J gene TRBJ2-1; D may be TRBD2 (6 bases). The ends were cut back, 4 bases at V and 5 bases at J, with 15 bases in the middle. The CDR3 totals 15 residues. The germline V gene encodes CDR1 SGHDN and CDR2 FVKESK. The CDR3 bases are TGTGCCAGCAGCCCCGCGGGATATATCGACAATGAGCAGTTCTTC. Translating gives CASSPAGYIDNEQFF.

V gene TRBV10-3 combines with J gene TRBJ1-2; D gene ambiguous. Trimming took off 5 bases at V and 3 bases at J, with 10 bases between the two ends. The V gene's germline CDR1 is ENHRY and CDR2 SYGVKD. The length of the CDR3 is 13 residues. CDR3 DNA sequence: TGTGCCATCAGTTCGAGGAGAGACTATGGCTACACCTTC. It codes for CAISSRRDYGYTF.

V gene TRBV3-1 (or the pseudogene TRBV3-2) combines with J gene TRBJ1-1; a possible D gene is TRBD1 (6 bases). Germline loops: CDR1 LGHDT, CDR2 YNNKEL (reference sequence). V was clipped by 3 bases and J by 5 bases, with 16 bases between them. The CDR3 covers 15 residues. CDR3 coding DNA: TGTGCCAGCAGCCATCGCGGGGGGGGCTGGACTGAAGCTTTCTTT. It codes for CASSHRGGGWTEAFF.

This rearrangement joins TRBV5-4 to TRBJ2-1, with TRBD2 as a possible D gene (5 bases). With 3 bases removed from V and 0 bases from J, the gap between germline ends came to 7 bases. This CDR3 region has 14 residues. CDR1 and CDR2 from the germline V gene are SGHNT and YYREEE (reference sequence). The CDR3 DNA sequence: TGTGCCAGCAGCTCGGCGGGCTCCTACAATGAGCAGTTCTTC. Its protein is CASSSAGSYNEQFF. The full variable domain, its missing parts supplied by reference TRBV5-4 and TRBJ2-1, is ETGVTQSPTHLIKTRGQQVTLRCSSQSGHNTVSWYQQALGQGPQFIFQYYREEENGRGNFPPRFSGLQFPNYSSELNVNALELDDSALYLCASSSAGSYNEQFFGPGTRLTVL.

This clone showed up just once. The V gene is TRBV10-3, the J gene TRBJ1-1; D perhaps matches TRBD1 (5 bases). CDR3 length: 12 amino acids. V lost 6 bases to trimming and J lost 5 bases, with 10 bases between them. CDR1 is ENHRY, CDR2 SYGVKD, per germline. The CDR3 DNA follows: TGTGCCATCAGCGGACAAGAAACTGAAGCTTTCTTT. It specifies CAISGQETEAFF.